A selection of T cell receptor beta chains follows, all from one sample in a study of Ad26.COV2.S vaccination and SARS-CoV-2 variants. Sequencing was performed with immunoSEQ multiplex PCR; in TCRdb, only in-frame clones are kept and a portion is missing. The sample has more than 400,000 clones, about 90% seen once. Specimen: peripheral blood, collected in a trial of Ad26.COV2.S vaccine versus placebo. The receptors originated from a person aged 18-60 years who received the Ad26.COV2.S COVID-19 vaccine or a placebo. Both conserved end residues are part of each CDR3. Each record gives: V gene, clone size, J gene, D gene, CDR3 DNA, CDR3 protein. The D gene is left open where the match is weak. Clone size is stated in some rows and not others, as once, few, many or a class when expanded.

>TRBV9|once|TRBJ2-2|-
TGTGCCAGCAGCCTACACCCCGGGGAGCTGTTTTTT
CASSLHPGELFF
>TRBV4-2|-|TRBJ1-3|-
TGTGCCAGCAGCCAAGACCCCCTCTGGGCATCGTCTGGAAACACCATATATTTT
CASSQDPLWASSGNTIYF
>TRBV7-3|-|TRBJ2-1|-
TGTGCCAGCAGCTTAACGATGGGAAACTACAATGAGCAGTTCTTC
CASSLTMGNYNEQFF
>TRBV5-1|-|TRBJ2-1|TRBD1
TGCGCCAGCAGCCTCCCGGACAGGGGCGACAATGAGCAGTTCTTC
CASSLPDRGDNEQFF
>TRBV7-6|-|TRBJ2-3|-
TGTGCCAGCAGCCGAGCTGCTAGCACAGATACGCAGTATTTT
CASSRAASTDTQYF
>TRBV5-1|-|TRBJ2-7|TRBD2
TGCGCCAGCAGCGCTAGCCCTAGCGGGAGCTCCTACGAGCAGTACTTC
CASSASPSGSSYEQYF
>TRBV11-2|-|TRBJ2-7|TRBD2
TGTGCCAGCAGCTTAGAGGCTAGCGGGAGCTACGAGCAGTACTTC
CASSLEASGSYEQYF
>TRBV5-4|-|TRBJ2-7|TRBD1
TGTGCCAGCAGCCCTGACAGGGGCAACGAGCAGTACTTC
CASSPDRGNEQYF
>TRBV5-1|few|TRBJ1-2|-
TGCGCCAGCAGCTTGGCGGCAGGCCGGCGGCCATATGGCTACACCTTC
CASSLAAGRRPYGYTF
>TRBV5-1|few|TRBJ2-1|TRBD2
TGCGCCAGCTCGGCTAGCGGGAGGGCCGAAAAGGAGCAGTTCTTC
CASSASGRAEKEQFF
>TRBV7-6|-|TRBJ1-6|TRBD1
TGTGCCAGCAGCTTAGTTTCCGGGACAGGGAATAATTCACCCCTCCACTTT
CASSLVSGTGNNSPLHF
>TRBV5-8|-|TRBJ1-5|TRBD1
TGTGCCAGCAGCCCCGGGACAGGGGTAGGCAATCAGCCCCAGCATTTT
CASSPGTGVGNQPQHF
>TRBV10-3|-|TRBJ2-4|-
TGTGCCATCAGTGAAGATGCCGACGGCATTCAGTACTTC
CAISEDADGIQYF
>TRBV5-1|-|TRBJ2-7|-
TGCGCCAGCAGCTTGGCGGACGAGCAGTACTTC
CASSLADEQYF